The present entry profiles one TCR beta chain with its context. No antigen is known for it. The sample comes from a study of cytomegalovirus exposure and HLA in healthy donors. Study-level points and caveats: Donor immune exposure was known only as CMV serostatus.

PCR primers comprised 60 Vbeta and 13 Jbeta primers. Profiled with immunoSEQ multiplex PCR; TCRdb holds only in-frame clones, not every one. Of 150,000 to 200,000 clones listed, over 65% are singletons. Sequenced sample: PBMCs. The source of this sequence is a man between 40 and 49 years old in good health and CMV-seropositive.

The CDR3 coding sequence is TGTGCCAGCAGTTTAACGGACAGGGACACTGAAGCTTTCTTT. Translating gives CASSLTDRDTEAFF. The chain is built from TRBV27 and TRBJ1-1, with 8 bases that match TRBD1. V trimming: 2 bases; J trimming: 3 bases; junction bases outside the gene matches: 2. This CDR3 contains 14 residues. Germline loops: CDR1 MNHEY, CDR2 SMNVEV (reference sequence).